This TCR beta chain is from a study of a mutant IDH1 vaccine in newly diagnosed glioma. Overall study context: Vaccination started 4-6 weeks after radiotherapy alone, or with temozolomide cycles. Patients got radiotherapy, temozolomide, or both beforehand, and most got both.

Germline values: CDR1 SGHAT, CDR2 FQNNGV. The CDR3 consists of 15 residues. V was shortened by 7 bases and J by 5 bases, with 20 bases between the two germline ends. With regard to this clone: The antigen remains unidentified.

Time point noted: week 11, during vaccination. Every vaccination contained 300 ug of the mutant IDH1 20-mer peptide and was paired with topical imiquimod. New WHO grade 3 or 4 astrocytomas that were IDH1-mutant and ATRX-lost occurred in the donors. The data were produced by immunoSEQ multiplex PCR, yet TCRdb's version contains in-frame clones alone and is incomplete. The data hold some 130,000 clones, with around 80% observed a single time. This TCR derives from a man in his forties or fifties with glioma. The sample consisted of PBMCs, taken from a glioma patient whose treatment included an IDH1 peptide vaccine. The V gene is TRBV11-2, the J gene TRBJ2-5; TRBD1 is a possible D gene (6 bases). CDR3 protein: CASTKQTGRRETQYF. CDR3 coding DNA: TGTGCCAGCACTAAACAGACAGGCCGAAGGGAGACCCAGTACTTC.